What follows are 6 T cell receptor beta chains derived from one specimen sequenced in a study of T cells in localized non-small cell lung cancer. Measured with immunoSEQ multiplex PCR; TCRdb has only the in-frame clones, and not every one. Of about 15,000 clones listed, approximately 85% are singletons. Material: peripheral blood, obtained before any cancer treatment. The receptor source for this set is a woman aged 40-75 years with stage I lung adenocarcinoma.

This chain joins TRBV28 and TRBJ2-5; D may match TRBD1 or TRBD2 (5 bases each). V lost 6 bases to trimming and J lost 9 bases, with 20 bases between them. The CDR3 runs to 14 residues. CDR1 MDHEN and CDR2 SYDVKM come from the germline V gene. DNA of the CDR3: TGTGCCAGCAGAATTCCTGGGCTAAGAGGGGCCCAGTACTTC. This translates into CASRIPGLRGAQYF.

This chain uses TRBV7-2 with TRBJ1-2, with 7 bases that match TRBD1. With 1 base clipped from V and 6 bases from J, the junction kept 5 bases outside the gene matches. CDR3 length: 14 residues. Germline V lookup: CDR1 SGHTA, CDR2 FQGNSA. In DNA form, the CDR3 reads TGTGCCAGCAGCTTAGAGAGGGGGCGCGATGGCTACACCTTC. It codes for CASSLERGRDGYTF.

This clone showed up just a few times. In DNA form, the CDR3 reads TGCGCCAGCAGCTTCTCCCCTAGCGGGGGGGCTAACACAGATACGCAGTATTTT. It codes for CASSFSPSGGANTDTQYF. The genes are TRBV5-1 and TRBJ2-3; 12 bases are a match to TRBD2. The V and J ends lost 2 bases and 2 bases, in that order; junction bases with no gene match: 9. Germline CDR1 reads SGHRS; CDR2 reads YFSETQ. There are 18 residues in the CDR3.

The chain combines TRBV27 with TRBJ1-6; 7 nucleotides match TRBD1. From germline, CDR1 is MNHEY and CDR2 SMNVEV (reference sequence). Trimming removed 5 bases from V and 0 bases from J; junction bases left unmatched: 7. The CDR3 length is 17 residues. CDR3 amino acids: CASSPDRRHSYNSPLHF. CDR3 nucleotide sequence: TGTGCCAGCAGTCCGGACAGGCGGCACTCCTATAATTCACCCCTCCACTTT.

The V call is TRBV5-1, the J call TRBJ2-2; a weak D match, TRBD2 (6 bases). There are 15 residues in the CDR3. Germline V gene lookup returns CDR1 SGHRS and CDR2 YFSETQ. The ends were cut back, 4 bases at V and 6 bases at J, with 16 bases in the middle. CDR3 DNA sequence: TGCGCCAGCAGCCCCCAGGCAGGAGGGGCCGGGGAGCTGTTTTTT. Its translation: CASSPQAGGAGELFF.

The V gene is TRBV6-5, the J gene TRBJ2-7; 10 bases are shared with TRBD1. This CDR3 has 14 amino acids. CDR1 and CDR2 (germline): MNHEY, SVGAGI. The V and J ends lost 6 bases and 4 bases, in that order; junction bases with no gene match: 6. The CDR3 sequence: CASRPGQGTYEQYF. CDR3 coding DNA: TGTGCCAGCAGGCCGGGACAGGGGACTTACGAGCAGTACTTC.